This record concerns one T cell receptor (beta chain) sequence. Antigen specificity is unknown. Primed by a sample-barcoded 5' primer and a J-beta primer mix, a second PCR proceeded for about 7 to 12 cycles. TCRdb passed the 5' RACE reads through MiXCR, listing each CDR3 protein once. The sample shows over 1.5 million distinct CDR3 sequences, roughly 49% of them seen only once. There were at least 5.5 micrograms of total RNA extracted from every sample. The data derive from a study of blood T cells in healthy people across ages. General observations from the study: Per million T cells, TCR beta diversity dropped about linearly as age rose.

Trimming left V 5 bases short and J 4 bases short, with 11 bases between. The CDR3 has 13 residues. Germline V CDR1 and CDR2: SGHTA, FQGNSA. The V and J genes are TRBV7-2 and TRBJ1-2; D perhaps matches TRBD1 (5 bases). Sequencing used blood. The origin of this receptor is a woman between 40 and 50 years old in good health. The CDR3 nucleotides are TGTGCCAGCAGCCAGAGGGACGGCTATGGCTACACCTTC. Translation: CASSQRDGYGYTF.